Reported below is one TCR beta chain. Its antigen target is currently unknown. It has no much larger one-base neighbor in the sample; base qualities were not kept. For this chain, trimming is 5 bases at the V end and 7 bases at the J end, and the number of junction bases without a gene match is 12. The CDR3 numbers 16 residues from cysteine through phenylalanine. Only the CDR3 portion is preserved as DNA: 48 bases, with reading frame beginning at the first base. In the germline V gene (reference sequence), CDR1 corresponds to LNHDA and CDR2 to SQIVND. The cohort comprised some 700 healthy bone marrow donors. At the time of sampling, all cohort members were nominally healthy, though unrecorded immune exposures were likely present. The donor was CMV seronegative and was included in the group of about 400 seronegative cohort members. A peripheral blood sample was collected from each donor, and TCR beta sequencing was performed on peripheral blood mononuclear cells. Genomic DNA extraction from the blood cell samples was performed with the Qiagen DNeasy Blood Extraction Kit.

This sample was included in a study of cytomegalovirus exposure and HLA in healthy donors (dated by TCRdb to the late 2010s). Background on the whole study: An earlier analysis of approximately 640 of the donors reported approximately 270 Gb of sequence data and around 120 million unique TCR beta sequences from 150 million to 200 million T cells. The study aimed to test whether cataloging public T cell receptors could reveal signatures of past pathogen exposure. An early release that covered fewer than 800 HLA-typed donors contained around 300 gigabases of sequencing data and 70 million to 100 million unique TCR sequences. In addition to the first cohort of hundreds of subjects, a separate validation cohort of 130 or so different subjects was used. The number of donors typed differed by locus, with roughly 629-640 for A, B, C, DRB1 and DQB1, 522 for DQA1, over 600 for DPA1, and some 470 for DPB1. Donor age, sex, ethnicity and CMV serostatus were compiled together with the repertoire data. The T cell repertoires of roughly 660 subjects were profiled by immunosequencing and related to cytomegalovirus serostatus. To predict cytomegalovirus infection status, the study combined high-throughput TCR immunosequencing, statistical association of individual TCRs with disease status, and machine learning. Rather than using new phenotypic data, the later analysis identified candidate immune exposures from TCR beta sequences and from how often those sequences occurred across donors. Of the roughly 400 genotyped donors, approximately 83% fell in the genetic ancestry cluster associated with self-reported Caucasian donors. To study patterns of TCR occurrence, a later analysis re-analyzed previously published TCR beta repertoires from more than 550 donors and added high-resolution HLA genotyping. Among some 400 genotyped donors of the cohort, an average of roughly 240,000 unique TCR beta nucleotide sequences were sequenced per donor, 15% to 20% of them non-productive. In a later genetic analysis, genome-wide SNP genotypes for about three fifths of the roughly 670 donors were used, and that subset was treated as a discovery cohort. Several DR-DQ haplotypes were treated as single units for association and clustering because of strong linkage in the cohort. Both class I and class II loci were covered by HLA typing, at four-digit resolution. Every discovery cohort repertoire had been produced on one sequencing platform. An earlier analysis of a few hundred of the donors applied high-throughput TCR beta sequencing to assess whether each TCR beta V gene segment acted as functional or pseudogenic. The study at large found these results: According to the authors, the approach could potentially be generalized to other disease states and immunological phenotypes. According to a later analysis, most CMV-associated TCR beta chains appeared to be HLA-restricted, and the HLA associations seemed to be driven largely by CMV exposure. At a false discovery rate of 0.05, a later analysis linked fewer than 20,000 TCR beta sequences to specific HLA alleles. A later analysis reported that several top co-occurrence clusters appeared linked to parvovirus B19, influenza, CMV and Epstein-Barr virus. When HLA alleles, especially DR and DQ, strongly co-occurred, attributing TCR associations to individual alleles was difficult. About 15 rarely observed V segments, including chromosome 9 orphons, were excluded from the earlier analysis of about 610 of the donors because counts were too low. The 87-base-pair reads could not distinguish some IMGT-functional V segments, including TRBV6-2 and TRBV6-3, so those segments were excluded. An earlier analysis of 587 of the donors showed that most TCR beta V segments appeared in productive rearrangements either about 87% or about 30% of the time, which broadly matched IMGT annotations. In a later analysis, the rate of TCR association differed among HLA loci, with DRB1 alleles having the most associated TCRs and HLA-C alleles having the fewest. V-gene and J-gene trimming of TCR beta chains was associated with a missense DCLRE1C variant in a later genetic analysis, and the association was replicated in an independent cohort. Linkage disequilibrium might explain the correlated functional status among segregating V segments, but an unknown experimental factor could not be ruled out. A group of highly shared sequence variants was considered likely to be a technical artifact of the sequencing pipeline. This cohort had only TCR beta chains sequenced, and the lack of alpha or paired-chain data limited which features could be detected. The presence/absence analyses assumed that sequencing depth was roughly uniform across donors, and that assumption may not be true. Most TCR sequences were seen in very few donors, while some public TCRs were found in many individuals. A few of the identified cytomegalovirus-associated TCR beta chains were confirmed in vitro to be specific for cytomegalovirus antigens. The only immune exposure information available for the cohort was CMV serostatus. The classifier was reported to diagnose cytomegalovirus status with high specificity and sensitivity in both the original and validation cohorts. Because some donors lacked HLA typing at each locus, the association tests relied only on the typed subset. The study listed around 160 TCR beta chains as associated with cytomegalovirus. A later genetic analysis reported fewer N-insertions in productive TCRs among donors in an Asian-associated ancestry cluster than the 666-donor mean. A further reported finding was that TCR beta sequences accurately predicted the HLA-A and HLA-B alleles for most subjects in the first cohort. Compared with equally common non-associated chains, HLA-associated TCR beta chains in a later analysis were more clonally expanded and had lower generation probabilities.

The library was made by the immunoSEQ multiplex PCR assay. For the multiplex PCR, a mixture combining 60 forward primers for TCR Vbeta segments and 13 reverse primers for TCR Jbeta segments was used. Amplification of the CDR3 region of rearranged TCR beta genes was performed with a multiplex PCR assay on genomic DNA. The amplified TCR beta libraries were sequenced on the Illumina HiSeq System as 87-base-pair reads. Concerning the study's data processing: A later analysis tallied around 87 million unique TCR beta chains across the 610 or so repertoires, and about 12 million of those chains were shared by two or more donors. A nearest-neighbor algorithm error-corrected the raw reads and collapsed the reads into unique sequences, merging closely related sequences to remove PCR and sequencing errors. Alignment of CDR3 sequences to IMGT reference sequences was used to assign V, D and J gene segments. For a sequence to be retained, at least a six-nucleotide match to both a V gene segment and a J gene segment was required. A rearrangement counted as productive if the CDR3 had no stop codons and remained in frame with V and J, and every other rearrangement counted as non-productive. Following IMGT convention, CDR3 was defined as the stretch from the second conserved V-encoded cysteine up to the conserved J-encoded phenylalanine. The earlier analysis of fewer than 750 of the donors excluded sequences that lacked an unambiguous match to a single V gene segment. In an earlier analysis of approximately 610 of the donors, V segments were called functional above 56.7% productive rearrangements and were called segregating when the between-donor standard deviation exceeded 5%. To diagnose cytomegalovirus status from the catalog of TCR beta chain sequences, a statistical classification framework was built. A later analysis assigned V and J genes by comparing TCR nucleotide sequences with IMGT/GENE-DB human TR gene sequences. The TCRdist pipeline was used in a later analysis to assign CDR3 sequences and most-parsimonious VDJ recombination scenarios. In a later analysis, each TCR beta chain was defined by its CDR3 amino acid sequence together with its V-gene family, and reads lacking a unique V-gene family were excluded. As a way to deal with suspected cross-contamination and a sequencing artifact, a later analysis dropped more than 500 nucleotide sequences that were highly shared and had low generation probability. In a later analysis, a clonal expansion index was calculated for each public chain from normalized within-repertoire ranks of inferred template counts. In a later analysis, generation probabilities were computed using a VDJ recombination model fitted to out-of-frame rearrangements, and the results were checked against IGoR. Hypergeometric tests were used in a later analysis to score TCR-TCR, TCR-HLA and TCR-CMV co-occurrence, with a repertoire-size bias correction applied to the TCR pairs. In a later analysis, false discovery rates were estimated by permuting HLA or CMV assignments 20 times. In a later analysis, co-occurring TCRs were grouped using DBSCAN, and TCRdist sequence similarity was added for clustering within HLA-allele-positive subsets. Repertoires with fewer than 30,000 or more than 120,000 public chains, plus five repertoires with anomalous nucleotide sharing, were excluded from co-occurrence clustering. What TCRdb holds here is the immuneACCESS table cut down to in-frame rearrangements. Part of the clones is not present; checked against another copy, under half of the missing clones reflect an unresolved V gene, and the others are unexplained. V and J calls and clone size are copied from that table; D and trimming were computed from the DNA. The sample has more than 85,000 clones on record, about three quarters of them singletons. Roughly 1.2% of the sample rests with the top ten.

Recombination connected TRBV19 to TRBJ2-7; 12 central bases correspond to TRBD2. The receptor was derived from a woman aged 25 to 45 in good health and CMV-seronegative. Source material: PBMCs. Here the CDR3 is given as CASSSSRTSGVGEQYF. In nucleotides, the sequence is TGTGCCAGTAGTTCAAGCCGGACTAGCGGGGTTGGAGAGCAGTACTTC.